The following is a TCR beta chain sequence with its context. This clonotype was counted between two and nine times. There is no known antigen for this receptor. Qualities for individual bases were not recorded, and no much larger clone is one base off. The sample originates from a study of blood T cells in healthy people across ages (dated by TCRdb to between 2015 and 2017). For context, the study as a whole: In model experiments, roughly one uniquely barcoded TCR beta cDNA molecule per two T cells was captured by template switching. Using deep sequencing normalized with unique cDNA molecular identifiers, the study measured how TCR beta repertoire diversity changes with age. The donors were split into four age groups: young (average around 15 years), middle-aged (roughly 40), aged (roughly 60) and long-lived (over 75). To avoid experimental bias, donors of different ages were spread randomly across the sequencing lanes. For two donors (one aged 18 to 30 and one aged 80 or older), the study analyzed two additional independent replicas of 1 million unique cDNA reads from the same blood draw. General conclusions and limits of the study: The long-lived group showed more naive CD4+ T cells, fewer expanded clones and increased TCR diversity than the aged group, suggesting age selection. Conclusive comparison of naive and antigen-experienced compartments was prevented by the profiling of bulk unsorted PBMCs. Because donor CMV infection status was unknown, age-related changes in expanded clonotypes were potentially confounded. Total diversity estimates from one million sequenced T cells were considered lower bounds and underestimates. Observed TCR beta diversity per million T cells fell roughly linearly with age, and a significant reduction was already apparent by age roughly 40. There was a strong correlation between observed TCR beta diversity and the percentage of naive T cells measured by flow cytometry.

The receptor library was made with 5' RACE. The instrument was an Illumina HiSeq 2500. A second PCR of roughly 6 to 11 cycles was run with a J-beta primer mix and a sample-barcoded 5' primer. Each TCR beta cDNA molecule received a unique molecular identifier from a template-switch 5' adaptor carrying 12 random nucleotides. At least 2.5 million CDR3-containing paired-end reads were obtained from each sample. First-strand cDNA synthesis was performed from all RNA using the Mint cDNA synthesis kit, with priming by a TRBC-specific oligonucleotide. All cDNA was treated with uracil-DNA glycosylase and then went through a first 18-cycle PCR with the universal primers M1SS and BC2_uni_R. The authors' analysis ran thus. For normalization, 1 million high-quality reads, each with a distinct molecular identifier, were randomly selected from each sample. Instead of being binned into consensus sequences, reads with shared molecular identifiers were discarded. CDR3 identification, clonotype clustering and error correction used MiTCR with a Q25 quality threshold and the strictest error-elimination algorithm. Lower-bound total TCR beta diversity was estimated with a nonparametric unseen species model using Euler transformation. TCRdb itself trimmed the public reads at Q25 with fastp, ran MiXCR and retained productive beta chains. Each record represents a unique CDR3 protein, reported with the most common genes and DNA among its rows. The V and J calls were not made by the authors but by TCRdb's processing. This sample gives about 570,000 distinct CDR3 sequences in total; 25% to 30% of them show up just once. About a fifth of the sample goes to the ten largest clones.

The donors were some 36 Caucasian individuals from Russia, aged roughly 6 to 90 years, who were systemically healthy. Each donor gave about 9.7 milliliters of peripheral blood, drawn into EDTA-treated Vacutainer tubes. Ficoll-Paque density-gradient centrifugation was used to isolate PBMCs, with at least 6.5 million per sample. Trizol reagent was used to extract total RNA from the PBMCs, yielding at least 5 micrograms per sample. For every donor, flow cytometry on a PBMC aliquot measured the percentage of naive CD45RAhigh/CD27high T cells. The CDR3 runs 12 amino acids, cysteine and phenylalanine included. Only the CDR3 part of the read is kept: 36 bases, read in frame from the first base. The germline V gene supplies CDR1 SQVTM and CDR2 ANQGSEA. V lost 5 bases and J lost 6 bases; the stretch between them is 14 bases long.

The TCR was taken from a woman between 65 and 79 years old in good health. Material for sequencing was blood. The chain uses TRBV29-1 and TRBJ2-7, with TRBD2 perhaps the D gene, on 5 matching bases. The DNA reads TGCAGCGTTATTCTCCAAACTAGCGAGCAGTACTTC. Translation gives CSVILQTSEQYF.